These 4 T cell receptor beta chains came from one sample sequenced in a study of CD4+ T cells in melanoma. The repertoire was sequenced with immunoSEQ multiplex PCR; TCRdb's copy has only in-frame clones and lacks some. The data show around 6,700 clones, roughly half seen once. Sequencing input: cells from a culture (not recorded whether cultured in vitro). These receptors were taken from a human donor with melanoma.

V usage is TRBV5-8 and J usage is TRBJ2-3, with 10 nucleotides matching TRBD1. The CDR3 is 16 amino acids. CDR1 SGHTS and CDR2 YDEGEE come from the germline V gene. The junction had 10 bases not matched to a gene; V was cut back by 5 bases and J by 4 bases. CDR3 loop: CASSPTGTGESDTQYF. The CDR3 DNA reads as TGTGCCAGCAGTCCTACCGGGACAGGGGAATCAGATACGCAGTATTTT.

V gene TRBV5-1 combines with J gene TRBJ2-7, with 10 nucleotides matching TRBD1. V lost 4 bases and J lost 0; bases outside the gene matches: 7. The V gene's germline CDR1 is SGHRS and CDR2 YFSETQ. This CDR3 spans 16 amino acids. CDR3 residues: CASSPQGQGSSYEQYF. CDR3 DNA: TGCGCCAGCAGCCCGCAGGGACAGGGGAGCTCCTACGAGCAGTACTTC.

J is TRBJ2-7 and V is TRBV6-6; the D gene is possibly TRBD2 (5 bases). Germline values: CDR1 MNHNY, CDR2 SVGAGI (reference sequence). This CDR3 has 12 amino acids. V was cut by 10 bases and J by 8 bases, with 18 bases left in between. The CDR3 DNA reads TGTGCCACGTGGACTCCGGGTAGGAAGCAGTACTTC. This translates into CATWTPGRKQYF.

CDR3 protein: CASSRGQQETQYF. CDR3 bases: TGTGCCAGCAGCCGGGGACAGCAAGAGACCCAGTACTTC. This rearrangement joins TRBV7-3 to TRBJ2-5, with TRBD1 identical over 7 bases. J lost 2 bases, V lost 5 bases, and 2 bases had no gene match. From germline, CDR1 is SGHTA and CDR2 FQGTGA. The CDR3 is 13 residues long.